The rows below give T cell receptor beta chains drawn from one sample of a study of cytomegalovirus exposure and HLA in healthy donors. This table comes from immunoSEQ multiplex PCR, and its TCRdb copy is limited to in-frame clones, with some not included. The sample carries tens of thousands of clones, just under 75% recorded once. Sample: PBMCs. The source of these receptors is a man aged 55-75 years in good health and CMV-seronegative. CDR3s include the opening cysteine and the closing phenylalanine or tryptophan. A D gene is named only where the DNA matches it firmly. Clone size is stated in some rows and not others, as once, few, many or a class when expanded.

v_gene	abundance	d_gene	j_gene	CDR3nt	CDR3aa
TRBV11-2	-	-	TRBJ1-2	TGTGCCAGCAGCCGGACAGCCTATGGCTACACCTTC	CASSRTAYGYTF
TRBV6-6	-	-	TRBJ2-5	TGTGCCAGCAGTTACGCGTTCCAAGAGACCCAGTACTTC	CASSYAFQETQYF
TRBV5-6	few	TRBD1	TRBJ1-1	TGTGCCAGCAGCCCCCTGACAGGGGTTTTGGGAGACACTGAAGCTTTCTTT	CASSPLTGVLGDTEAFF
TRBV5-1	-	TRBD2	TRBJ2-1	TGCGCCAGCAACGGGGCGGGGGTGGCGTCTACTGAGCAGTTCTTC	CASNGAGVASTEQFF
TRBV6-5	-	TRBD1	TRBJ1-1	TGTGCCAGCAGCCCACAGGGGACCGCTGAAGCTTTCTTT	CASSPQGTAEAFF
TRBV7-8	-	-	TRBJ1-2	TGTGCCAGCAGCTTAGACTTAAACTATGGCTACACCTTC	CASSLDLNYGYTF
TRBV28	-	-	TRBJ1-2	TGTGCCAGCATGGGCAGCATAAACTATGGCTACACCTTC	CASMGSINYGYTF
TRBV2	-	-	TRBJ1-5	TGTGCCAGCAGTGGTGTGGGGGGAAGTCAGCCCCAGCATTTT	CASSGVGGSQPQHF
TRBV5-6	-	-	TRBJ1-2	TGTGCCAGCAGCGACGGGACTCTCGGCTACACCTTC	CASSDGTLGYTF
TRBV11-3	-	-	TRBJ1-1	TGTGCCAGCAGCTTAGGGTTCGGCACTGAAGCTTTCTTT	CASSLGFGTEAFF
TRBV21-1	-	-	TRBJ1-3	TGTGCCAGCAGCAGTCACCCGCAGGGCCCATCTGGAAACACCATATATTTT	CASSSHPQGPSGNTIYF
TRBV5-4	few	TRBD1	TRBJ2-7	TGTGCCAGCAGCCAGGGACAGGCAGCCTCCTACGAGCAGTACTTC	CASSQGQAASYEQYF
TRBV9	once	-	TRBJ2-7	TGTGCCAGCAGCGTAGACCTCCAGGGTCCCGAGCAGTACTTC	CASSVDLQGPEQYF
TRBV5-8	-	-	TRBJ1-3	TGTGCCAGCAGCCGCCAGGTGCTCTCTGGAAACACCATATATTTT	CASSRQVLSGNTIYF
TRBV18	-	-	TRBJ1-5	TGTGCCAGCTCACCACTCGCTCCGGACAATAGCAATCAGCCCCAGCATTTT	CASSPLAPDNSNQPQHF
TRBV15	-	-	TRBJ2-7	TGTGCCACCAGCAGAGCCCCCCCAGGGTTTTACGAGCAGTACTTC	CATSRAPPGFYEQYF
TRBV5-1	-	TRBD1	TRBJ1-1	TGCGCCAGCAGTCCCGGGACAGTGATGAACACTGAAGCTTTTTTT	CASSPGTVMNTEAFF
TRBV12-2	-	-	TRBJ2-3	TGTGCAAGTCGCTTAACGGGGGGCTGGGATACGCAGTATTTT	CASRLTGGWDTQYF
TRBV6-5	-	TRBD2	TRBJ2-2	TGTGCCAGCAGTGGCCGGGGGGTCAGCACCGGGGAGCTGTTTTTT	CASSGRGVSTGELFF
TRBV7-3	once	TRBD1	TRBJ2-2	TGTGCCAGCAGCCCGGGACAGTCGCCCGGGGAGCTGTTTTTT	CASSPGQSPGELFF